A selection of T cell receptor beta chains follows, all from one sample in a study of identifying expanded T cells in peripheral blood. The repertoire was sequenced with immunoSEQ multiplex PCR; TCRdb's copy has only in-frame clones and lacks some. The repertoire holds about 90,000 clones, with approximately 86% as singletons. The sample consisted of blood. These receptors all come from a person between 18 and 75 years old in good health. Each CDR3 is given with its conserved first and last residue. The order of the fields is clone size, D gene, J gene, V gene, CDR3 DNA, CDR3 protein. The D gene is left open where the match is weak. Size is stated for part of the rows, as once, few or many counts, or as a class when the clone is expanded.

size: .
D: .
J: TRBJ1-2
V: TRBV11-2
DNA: TGTGCCAGCAGCCGAGGCGAGGTTCTGGGTGGCTACACCTTC
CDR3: CASSRGEVLGGYTF

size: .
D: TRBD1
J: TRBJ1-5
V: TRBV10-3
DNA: TGTGCCATCAGTGAGTCTGGGACAGGGTACAATCAGCCCCAGCATTTT
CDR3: CAISESGTGYNQPQHF

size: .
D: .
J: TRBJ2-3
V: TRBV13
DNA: TGTGCCAGCAGCTTCTCCCCCCCCCGGGTGAGCACAGATACGCAGTATTTT
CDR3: CASSFSPPRVSTDTQYF

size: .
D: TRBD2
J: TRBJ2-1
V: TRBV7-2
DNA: TGTGCCAGCACCCGAGAGGGACTAGCTGAGGTCTTC
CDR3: CASTREGLAEVF

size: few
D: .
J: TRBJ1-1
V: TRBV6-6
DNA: TGTGCCAGCATCCCGGGAGGAAAGGAATCTGAAGCTTTCTTT
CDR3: CASIPGGKESEAFF

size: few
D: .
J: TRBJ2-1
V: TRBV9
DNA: TGTGCCAGCAGCGTAAGGGAGGTCCCGGGGGAGCAGTTCTTC
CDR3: CASSVREVPGEQFF

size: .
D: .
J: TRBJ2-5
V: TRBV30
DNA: TGTGCCTGTAAAAGGGGGGCGGGGGAGACCCAGTACTTC
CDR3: CACKRGAGETQYF

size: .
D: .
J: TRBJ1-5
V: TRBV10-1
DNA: TGCGCCAGCTATATCTGGGGAGGCCTCCTTCCTTATAGCAATCAGCCCCAGCATTTT
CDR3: CASYIWGGLLPYSNQPQHF

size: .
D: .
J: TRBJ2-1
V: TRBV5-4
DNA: TGTGCCAGCAGCTTTGGCCAGGGAAGTGCCTACAATGAGCAGTTCTTC
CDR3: CASSFGQGSAYNEQFF

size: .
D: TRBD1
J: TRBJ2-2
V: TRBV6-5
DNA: TGTGCCAGCAGCTGGACAGGGGACACCGGGGAGCTGTTTTTT
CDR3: CASSWTGDTGELFF

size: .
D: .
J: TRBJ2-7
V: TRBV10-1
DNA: TGCGCCAGCAGTGGAGGAAGTTCCTACGAGCAGTACTTC
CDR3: CASSGGSSYEQYF

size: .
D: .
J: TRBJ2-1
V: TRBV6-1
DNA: TGTGCCAGCAGGAAGGTAAACAATGAGCAGTTCTTC
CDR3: CASRKVNNEQFF

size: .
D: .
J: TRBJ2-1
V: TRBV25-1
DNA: TGTGCCAGCAGTGAATTAGGAGGGGCCCCCAATGAGCAGTTCTTC
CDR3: CASSELGGAPNEQFF

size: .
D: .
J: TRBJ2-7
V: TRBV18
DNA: TGTGCCAGCTCCGCCGCCCAACCCAGCATCCCCTACGAGCAGTACTTC
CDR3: CASSAAQPSIPYEQYF

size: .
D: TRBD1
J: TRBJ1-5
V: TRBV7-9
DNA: TGTGCCAGCAGCTGGACAGGAGATCAGCCCCAGCATTTT
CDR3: CASSWTGDQPQHF

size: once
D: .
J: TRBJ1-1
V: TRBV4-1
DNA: TGCGCCAGCAGCCTCCGTTCGGTGGATGAAGCTTTCTTT
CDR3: CASSLRSVDEAFF

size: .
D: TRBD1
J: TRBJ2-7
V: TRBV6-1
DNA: TGTGCCAGCAGGGAGACCGGGACAGGTGGCTACGAGCAGTACTTC
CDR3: CASRETGTGGYEQYF

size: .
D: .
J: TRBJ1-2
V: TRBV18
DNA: TGTGCCAGCTCCCCTCCGTCAATTTACTATGGCTACACCTTC
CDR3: CASSPPSIYYGYTF

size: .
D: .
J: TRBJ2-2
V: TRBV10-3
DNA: TGTGCCATCAGCCCAAGGGTCAGGACGGGCGGGGAGCTGTTTTTT
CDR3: CAISPRVRTGGELFF

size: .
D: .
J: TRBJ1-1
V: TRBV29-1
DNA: TGCAGCGTTAGTGGAGCGTTAATGAACACTGAAGCTTTCTTT
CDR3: CSVSGALMNTEAFF

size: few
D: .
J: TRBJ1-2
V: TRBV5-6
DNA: TGTGCCAGCAGCTTAGCAGGCCTATATGGCTACACCTTC
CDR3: CASSLAGLYGYTF

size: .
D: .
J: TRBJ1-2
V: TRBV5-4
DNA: TGTGCCGTACAGTCAGGGGAAAACTATGGCTACACCTTC
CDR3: CAVQSGENYGYTF

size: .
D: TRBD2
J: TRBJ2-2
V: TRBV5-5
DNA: TGTGCCAGCAGCTTGAGGACTAGCGGGGTAGGCGGGGAGCTGTTTTTT
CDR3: CASSLRTSGVGGELFF